A selection of T cell receptor beta chains follows, all from one sample in a study of early T cells in non-severe SARS-CoV-2 infection. A single record per CDR3 protein comes from TCRdb applying MiXCR to the 5' RACE reads. The repertoire includes approximately 20,000 distinct CDR3 sequences, 5% of them detected once, and 4.3% sits in the top ten. Sequencing was performed on whole blood. These receptors all stem from an adult who was a healthcare worker with PCR-confirmed SARS-CoV-2 infection or an uninfected control (not recorded which). The CDR3 runs from the conserved cysteine through the conserved F or W. D genes are given only for firm matches. Clone size is given for some rows only: seen once, a few or many times, or a class if the clone is expanded.

size: few
D: TRBD2
J: TRBJ2-5
V: TRBV7-2
CDR3: CASSSWDKAGDQETQYF
DNA: TGTGCCAGCAGCTCCTGGGATAAAGCGGGGGACCAAGAGACCCAGTACTTC

size: many
D: TRBD1
J: TRBJ1-5
V: TRBV4-1
CDR3: CASSQWRGQQGNQPQHF
DNA: TGCGCCAGCAGCCAATGGAGGGGGCAGCAGGGCAATCAGCCCCAGCATTTT

size: .
D: TRBD1
J: TRBJ1-1
V: TRBV9
CDR3: CASSGYRGRYTEAFF
DNA: TGTGCCAGCAGCGGATACAGGGGGCGGTACACTGAAGCTTTCTTT

size: medium-sized
D: .
J: TRBJ2-5
V: TRBV6-2/TRBV6-3
CDR3: CASSSDSQETQYF
DNA: TGTGCCAGCAGCTCGGACAGTCAAGAGACCCAGTACTTC

size: many
D: TRBD1
J: TRBJ2-7
V: TRBV28
CDR3: CASSLFGTALSYEQYF
DNA: TGTGCCAGCAGTTTGTTTGGGACAGCCCTATCCTACGAGCAGTACTTC

size: many
D: .
J: TRBJ2-1
V: TRBV10-3
CDR3: CAISRTTENNEQFF
DNA: TGTGCCATCAGCCGCACGACAGAAAACAATGAGCAGTTCTTC

size: many
D: TRBD2
J: TRBJ2-1
V: TRBV30
CDR3: CAWSVGLAGVDEQFF
DNA: TGTGCCTGGAGTGTAGGGCTAGCGGGGGTGGATGAGCAGTTCTTC

size: many
D: .
J: TRBJ1-1
V: TRBV10-3
CDR3: CAISALGHPDTEAFF
DNA: TGTGCCATCAGTGCGCTAGGACACCCGGACACTGAAGCTTTCTTT

size: many
D: TRBD1
J: TRBJ1-1
V: TRBV3-1
CDR3: CASSQAGTGAQLGKAFF
DNA: TGTGCCAGCAGCCAAGCCGGGACAGGGGCCCAATTAGGAAAAGCTTTCTTT

size: medium-sized
D: .
J: TRBJ1-2
V: TRBV7-2
CDR3: CASSLVAGRLGPLNYGYTF
DNA: TGTGCCAGCAGCTTAGTTGCGGGCAGGCTAGGTCCCCTTAACTATGGCTACACCTTC

size: .
D: TRBD2
J: TRBJ2-5
V: TRBV3-1
CDR3: CASSQDFSGGARETQYF
DNA: TGTGCCAGCAGCCAAGATTTTTCCGGGGGGGCGCGAGAGACCCAGTACTTC

size: medium-sized
D: .
J: TRBJ1-1
V: TRBV9
CDR3: CASSFTGVWMNTEAFF
DNA: TGTGCCAGCAGCTTCACAGGAGTCTGGATGAACACTGAAGCTTTCTTT

size: many
D: .
J: TRBJ1-1
V: TRBV29-1
CDR3: CSVEGSGARVLTEAFF
DNA: TGCAGCGTTGAGGGAAGTGGGGCCAGGGTTTTGACTGAAGCCTTCTTT

size: many
D: .
J: TRBJ1-3
V: TRBV7-9
CDR3: CASSFGREYGNTIYF
DNA: TGTGCCAGCAGCTTTGGCAGGGAATATGGAAACACCATATATTTT

size: few
D: TRBD1
J: TRBJ1-4
V: TRBV10-2
CDR3: CASSKDRGGKLFF
DNA: TGCGCCAGCAGCAAAGACAGGGGCGGAAAACTGTTTTTT

size: .
D: .
J: TRBJ1-5
V: TRBV29-1
CDR3: CSVSDGNNQPQHF
DNA: TGCAGCGTTTCGGACGGAAACAATCAGCCCCAGCATTTT

size: many
D: .
J: TRBJ2-7
V: TRBV11-2
CDR3: CASSADTYEQYF
DNA: TGTGCCAGCAGCGCAGACACCTACGAGCAGTACTTC

size: medium-sized
D: TRBD1
J: TRBJ1-5
V: TRBV5-1
CDR3: CASSPAGGRDQPQHF
DNA: TGCGCCAGCAGCCCGGCAGGGGGCAGAGATCAGCCCCAGCATTTT

size: few
D: TRBD1
J: TRBJ2-1
V: TRBV5-1
CDR3: CASSLERTGDLRGNEQFF
DNA: TGCGCCAGCAGCTTGGAACGGACAGGGGACCTCCGAGGGAATGAGCAGTTCTTC

size: many
D: .
J: TRBJ2-1
V: TRBV28
CDR3: CASSAGTTDYNEQFF
DNA: TGTGCCAGCAGTGCCGGCACTACAGACTACAATGAGCAGTTCTTC

size: many
D: .
J: TRBJ2-7
V: TRBV7-9
CDR3: CASGLAGRNAYEQYF
DNA: TGTGCCAGCGGCTTGGCGGGGCGGAATGCCTACGAGCAGTACTTC

size: medium-sized
D: .
J: TRBJ1-1
V: TRBV27
CDR3: CASSFGWRDTEAFF
DNA: TGTGCCAGCAGTTTCGGGTGGAGGGACACTGAAGCTTTCTTT

size: medium-sized
D: .
J: TRBJ2-2
V: TRBV4-2
CDR3: CASSPPGQGGELFF
DNA: TGTGCCAGCAGCCCCCCCGGGCAAGGGGGGGAGCTGTTTTTT

size: few
D: .
J: TRBJ2-1
V: TRBV24-1
CDR3: CATSFGDSGLEQFF
DNA: TGTGCCACCAGTTTCGGGGATTCGGGTCTTGAGCAGTTCTTC

size: few
D: .
J: TRBJ1-1
V: TRBV5-1
CDR3: CASSLDQGEAFF
DNA: TGCGCCAGCAGCTTGGACCAGGGTGAAGCTTTCTTT

size: many
D: TRBD1
J: TRBJ1-5
V: TRBV4-1
CDR3: CASSPGAGGDDQPQHF
DNA: TGCGCCAGCAGCCCGGGAGCAGGGGGAGACGATCAGCCCCAGCATTTT

size: many
D: .
J: TRBJ1-4
V: TRBV2
CDR3: CASKGELTTNEKLFF
DNA: TGTGCCAGCAAGGGGGAACTCACAACTAATGAAAAACTGTTTTTT

size: many
D: TRBD1
J: TRBJ2-7
V: TRBV20-1
CDR3: CSARQGAVEQYF
DNA: TGCAGTGCTAGACAGGGGGCGGTCGAGCAGTACTTC

size: many
D: .
J: TRBJ2-1
V: TRBV7-8
CDR3: CASSLPRADEQFF
DNA: TGTGCCAGCAGCTTACCCAGGGCGGATGAGCAGTTCTTC

size: few
D: TRBD1
J: TRBJ2-1
V: TRBV20-1
CDR3: CSAAPGTGEPEQFF
DNA: TGCAGTGCTGCCCCCGGGACAGGGGAGCCTGAGCAGTTCTTC

size: medium-sized
D: .
J: TRBJ2-4
V: TRBV19
CDR3: CASSIAPGALDF
DNA: TGTGCCAGTAGTATAGCCCCGGGGGCGCTGGACTTC

size: many
D: .
J: TRBJ1-2
V: TRBV20-1
CDR3: CSASFKNYGYTF
DNA: TGCAGTGCTTCTTTCAAAAACTATGGCTACACCTTC

size: many
D: .
J: TRBJ1-5
V: TRBV6-5
CDR3: CASRPRLNQPQHF
DNA: TGTGCCAGCAGACCGAGATTGAATCAGCCCCAGCATTTT

size: many
D: TRBD1
J: TRBJ1-2
V: TRBV12-3/TRBV12-4
CDR3: CASSLTGTGPPNYGYTF
DNA: TGTGCCAGCTCCCTCACCGGGACAGGTCCACCTAACTATGGCTACACCTTC

size: .
D: .
J: TRBJ1-4
V: TRBV28
CDR3: CASVQGNEKLFF
DNA: TGTGCCAGTGTTCAAGGGAATGAAAAACTGTTTTTT

size: .
D: .
J: TRBJ1-6
V: TRBV11-2
CDR3: CASSPEGLGSPLHF
DNA: TGTGCCAGCAGCCCAGAAGGCCTGGGATCACCCCTCCACTTT

size: .
D: .
J: TRBJ2-2
V: TRBV6-5
CDR3: CASSFGTAYTGELFF
DNA: TGTGCCAGCAGCTTCGGGACGGCGTACACCGGGGAGCTGTTTTTT

size: .
D: .
J: TRBJ1-6
V: TRBV6-5
CDR3: CASSYRASTTNSPLHF
DNA: TGTGCCAGCAGTTACCGGGCGTCTACCACCAATTCACCCCTCCACTTT

size: many
D: .
J: TRBJ1-4
V: TRBV5-6
CDR3: CASSLLLEEKLFF
DNA: TGTGCCAGCAGCTTGTTACTAGAAGAAAAACTGTTTTTT

size: many
D: TRBD1
J: TRBJ1-4
V: TRBV3-1
CDR3: CASSRALTGGEKLFF
DNA: TGTGCCAGCAGCCGCGCACTTACAGGGGGAGAAAAACTGTTTTTT

size: few
D: TRBD1
J: TRBJ2-5
V: TRBV24-1
CDR3: CATSDSGTGQETQYF
DNA: TGTGCCACCAGTGATTCCGGGACAGGGCAAGAGACCCAGTACTTC

size: few
D: TRBD1
J: TRBJ2-7
V: TRBV4-1
CDR3: CASSQPADRVNEQYF
DNA: TGCGCCAGCAGCCAACCAGCTGACAGGGTGAACGAGCAGTACTTC

size: .
D: .
J: TRBJ2-7
V: TRBV27
CDR3: CASSNLQILYEQYF
DNA: TGTGCCAGCAGTAACCTACAGATCCTCTACGAGCAGTACTTC

size: many
D: .
J: TRBJ2-3
V: TRBV5-1
CDR3: CASRPPGYGTDTQYF
DNA: TGCGCCAGCAGGCCCCCCGGGTATGGCACAGATACGCAGTATTTT

size: many
D: .
J: TRBJ1-1
V: TRBV20-1
CDR3: CSARDPDKNLGNTEAFF
DNA: TGCAGTGCTAGGGACCCGGATAAGAATTTAGGGAACACTGAAGCTTTCTTT

size: few
D: .
J: TRBJ2-7
V: TRBV20-1
CDR3: CSARGPLSSGEQYF
DNA: TGCAGTGCTAGAGGCCCCCTTTCCTCGGGCGAGCAGTACTTC

size: medium-sized
D: TRBD1
J: TRBJ2-3
V: TRBV29-1
CDR3: CSVTGTGNADTQYF
DNA: TGCAGCGTCACCGGGACAGGGAACGCAGATACGCAGTATTTT

size: many
D: .
J: TRBJ2-7
V: TRBV11-2
CDR3: CASSPPVGSQGF
DNA: TGTGCCAGCAGCCCACCAGTGGGGTCTCAGGGCTTC

size: few
D: TRBD1
J: TRBJ2-1
V: TRBV6-2/TRBV6-3
CDR3: CASSWGQGRNNEQFF
DNA: TGTGCCAGCAGCTGGGGACAGGGACGGAACAATGAGCAGTTCTTC

size: .
D: TRBD2
J: TRBJ2-3
V: TRBV29-1
CDR3: CSVEVAGGPDTQYF
DNA: TGCAGCGTTGAAGTTGCGGGGGGGCCAGATACGCAGTATTTT